Below are 22 T cell receptor beta chains sequenced from a single sample in a study of blood T cell repertoires in COVID-19. Data came from immunoSEQ multiplex PCR; TCRdb stores just in-frame clones and leaves some out. Of 150,000 to 200,000 clones in the sample, roughly four fifths were seen once. Sequenced input: peripheral blood. Receptors were obtained from a man aged 55 to 70 with active or convalescent COVID-19.

The V call is TRBV5-1, the J call TRBJ2-3, with 14 bases fitting TRBD2. Germline V gene sequence: CDR1 SGHRS, CDR2 YFSETQ. V lost 0 bases to trimming and J lost 3 bases; unmatched junction nucleotides: 3. The CDR3 extends over 17 amino acids. In nucleotides, the CDR3 is TGCGCCAGCAGCTTGGCGGGACTAGCGGGGGAGACAGATACGCAGTATTTT. It translates to CASSLAGLAGETDTQYF.

The chain joins TRBV3-1 (or the pseudogene TRBV3-2) to TRBJ1-2, with a possible D match to TRBD1 (6 bases). Germline CDR1 reads LGHDT; CDR2 reads YNNKEL (reference sequence). The CDR3 sequence is 13 residues long. V was cut by 3 bases and J by 8 bases, with 13 bases left in between. CDR3 nucleotide sequence: TGTGCCAGCAGCCAGGGCAGGGGATCCGGCTACACCTTC. This translates into CASSQGRGSGYTF.

The chain uses TRBV20-1 and TRBJ2-5; D not resolved. Germline V lookup: CDR1 DFQATT, CDR2 SNEGSKA (reference sequence). Trimming took off 3 bases at V and 5 bases at J, with 7 bases between the two ends. This CDR3 spans 11 amino acids. CDR3 amino acids: CSASDEETQYF. The CDR3 DNA is TGCAGTGCTAGCGATGAGGAGACCCAGTACTTC.

The chain is built from TRBV6-6 and TRBJ2-1; 12 bases agree with TRBD2. V was clipped by 5 bases and J by 5 bases; unmatched bases: 1. The germline V gene encodes CDR1 MNHNY and CDR2 SVGAGI (reference sequence). The CDR3 runs to 14 residues. The CDR3, as DNA: TGTGCCAGCAGTCGGACTAGCGGGGACAATGAGCAGTTCTTC. Its protein product is CASSRTSGDNEQFF.

The chain couples TRBV10-3 to TRBJ1-3, with D uncertain. CDR1 is ENHRY and CDR2 is SYGVKD in the germline V gene. Trimming left V 5 bases short and J 1 base short, with 9 bases between. This CDR3 comprises 14 residues. The CDR3 reads CAISRDRSGNTIYF. The CDR3 nucleotides read TGTGCCATCAGTCGAGATCGTTCTGGAAACACCATATATTTT.

V gene TRBV10-3 combines with J gene TRBJ2-1; 7 positions agree with TRBD1. Unmatched junction bases numbered 5, after V lost 5 bases and J lost 1 base. Germline loops: CDR1 ENHRY, CDR2 SYGVKD. CDR3 length: 15 residues. The CDR3, as DNA: TGTGCCATCAGTCCGAGACAGGGTTCCTACAATGAGCAGTTCTTC. Protein sequence: CAISPRQGSYNEQFF.

The chain uses TRBV20-1 and TRBJ1-1, with D uncertain. The V gene lost 0 bases and the J gene lost 6 bases, with 5 bases spanning the gap. CDR1 and CDR2 from the germline V gene are DFQATT and SNEGSKA (reference sequence). This CDR3 has 11 residues. Here the CDR3 DNA reads TGCAGTGCTAGAGATATTCCTGAAGCTTTCTTT. Translated, it gives CSARDIPEAFF.

The chain couples TRBV11-2 to TRBJ2-5, with 10 nucleotides matching TRBD2. Trimming took 3 bases from V and 0 from J; bases not matched to a gene: 4. The V gene's germline CDR1 is SGHAT and CDR2 FQNNGV. CDR3 length equals 16 residues. The CDR3 here is CASSLFSGGNQETQYF. The DNA of the CDR3 is TGTGCCAGCAGCTTGTTTAGCGGGGGGAACCAAGAGACCCAGTACTTC.

The chain couples TRBV11-2 to TRBJ2-7; 7 bases are a match to TRBD1. Trimming cost V 1 base and J 3 bases; bases outside gene matches: 9. Germline V gene sequence: CDR1 SGHAT, CDR2 FQNNGV. The CDR3 covers 16 residues. The CDR3, as DNA: TGTGCCAGCAGCTTAGGTCAGGGGGTCATCAACTACGAGCAGTACTTC. Translated: CASSLGQGVINYEQYF.

This chain links TRBV7-2 with TRBJ2-5; 14 bases line up with TRBD2. The CDR3 length is 19 residues. The J segment lost 4 bases and the V segment lost 5 bases, leaving 15 bases of the junction unmatched. The germline V gene has CDR1 SGHTA and CDR2 FQGNSA. The DNA of the CDR3 is TGTGCCAGCAGCCCGAACCCGGGACTAGCGGGAGTAGGCGGAGAGACCCAGTACTTC. It specifies CASSPNPGLAGVGGETQYF.

This clone was seen only a few times. The rearrangement joins TRBV29-1 to TRBJ1-5, with 8 bases identical to TRBD1. The CDR3 contains 13 residues. V dropped 4 bases and J dropped 6; count of bases not matched to a gene: 5. Germline CDR1 and CDR2: SQVTM and ANQGSEA. For the CDR3, the DNA is TGCAGCGTTGCACAGGGGGAGGGTCAGCCCCAGCATTTT. Encoded protein: CSVAQGEGQPQHF.

J is TRBJ2-3 and V is TRBV15; 13 bases are a match to TRBD2. The CDR3 runs to 17 residues. V was pared by 2 bases and J by 4 bases, with 6 bases of the junction left unmatched. Germline V gene sequence: CDR1 LNHNV, CDR2 YYDKDF (reference sequence). The CDR3 reads CATSRSGLAGKSDTQYF. The CDR3 nucleotides read TGTGCCACCAGCAGATCGGGACTAGCGGGGAAATCAGATACGCAGTATTTT.

This chain uses TRBV29-1 with TRBJ2-7; no definite D call. CDR1 SQVTM and CDR2 ANQGSEA come from the germline V gene. CDR3 length: 14 amino acids. V was pared by 6 bases and J by 0 bases, with 15 bases between. CDR3 protein: CSVLGVAYSYEQYF. The DNA for the CDR3 is TGCAGCGTCCTCGGAGTAGCCTACTCCTACGAGCAGTACTTC.

The gene calls are TRBV5-1 and TRBJ2-2, with a weak D call TRBD2 (6 bases). V gave up 0 bases and J gave up 6 bases, with 9 bases separating them. Germline CDR1 and CDR2: SGHRS and YFSETQ. The CDR3 spans 14 residues. CDR3 DNA sequence: TGCGCCAGCAGCTTGGCCCGACTAGCCGGGGAGCTGTTTTTT. As protein: CASSLARLAGELFF.

V gene TRBV6-1 combines with J gene TRBJ1-1; no definite D call. V was cut by 3 bases and J by 7 bases, with 12 bases left in between. Germline lookup yields CDR1 MNHNS and CDR2 SASEGT. The CDR3 is 13 amino acids. CDR3 DNA: TGTGCCAGCAGTGACCGAGTATTCTTTGAAGCTTTCTTT. This encodes CASSDRVFFEAFF.

The J gene is TRBJ2-7, the V gene TRBV5-1; 8 nucleotides align to TRBD2. The CDR3 is 14 amino acids. Per the germline V gene, CDR1 is SGHRS and CDR2 is YFSETQ. Losses at the gene ends were 1 base for V and 6 bases for J; bases not matched to a gene: 6. The CDR3 DNA reads TGCGCCAGCAGCTTGTCTAGCGGGTCCCTCGAGCAGTACTTC. As protein: CASSLSSGSLEQYF. Based on the CDR3 plus reference TRBV5-1 and TRBJ2-7, the full variable domain is KAGVTQTPRYLIKTRGQQVTLSCSPISGHRSVSWYQQTPGQGLQFLFEYFSETQRNKGNFPGRFSGRQFSNSRSEMNVSTLELGDSALYLCASSLSSGSLEQYFGPGTRLTVT.

The V and J genes are TRBV18 and TRBJ2-7; 7 positions agree with TRBD1. There are 14 residues in the CDR3. CDR1 and CDR2 (germline): KGHSH, LQKENI. Trimming cost V 2 bases and J 2 bases; bases outside gene matches: 3. CDR3 region: CASSPGQDPYEQYF. As DNA, the CDR3 is TGTGCCAGCTCACCAGGACAGGACCCCTACGAGCAGTACTTC.

The chain is built from TRBV6-5 and TRBJ2-7; TRBD2 might be the D (6 bases). The CDR3 length is 13 residues. V was clipped by 6 bases and J by 7 bases, with 16 bases between them. Germline-derived CDR1 and CDR2 are MNHEY and SVGAGI. The CDR3 spells CASRGIDSGEQYF. Written as DNA, the CDR3 is TGTGCCAGCAGGGGGATCGACAGCGGGGAGCAGTACTTC.

The chain joins TRBV18 to TRBJ2-7, with a possible D match to TRBD1 (5 bases). CDR3 size: 13 residues. V lost 3 bases, J lost 3 bases, and 9 bases lay in between. Looked up from germline, CDR1 is KGHSH and CDR2 is LQKENI. In DNA, the CDR3 is TGTGCCAGCTCACCTCAGGGTAACTACGAGCAGTACTTC. As protein: CASSPQGNYEQYF. The whole variable domain, remainder taken from reference TRBV18 and TRBJ2-7, is NAGVMQNPRHLVRRRGQEARLRCSPMKGHSHVYWYRQLPEEGLKFMVYLQKENIIDESGMPKERFSAEFPKEGPSILRIQQVVRGDSAAYFCASSPQGNYEQYFGPGTRLTVT.

This clone was recorded once. This chain joins TRBV18 and TRBJ2-1; D call uncertain. Per germline, CDR1 KGHSH and CDR2 LQKENI. This CDR3 contains 14 residues. Between the trimmed V and J ends, which lost 4 bases and 0 bases, there was a span of 7 bases. The CDR3 sequence: CASSLPSSYNEQFF. Written as DNA, the CDR3 is TGTGCCAGCTCACTTCCGAGCTCCTACAATGAGCAGTTCTTC.

This clone was seen a few times. The rearrangement links TRBV19 to TRBJ2-7; tentative D call: TRBD1 (5 bases). Trimming removed 3 bases from V and 3 bases from J, with 9 bases in between. Germline V gene data show CDR1 as LNHDA and CDR2 as SQIVND (reference sequence). The CDR3 totals 13 residues. For the CDR3, the DNA is TGTGCCAGTAGTATGTTAACAGGCTACGAGCAGTACTTC. This translates into CASSMLTGYEQYF.

J is TRBJ2-7 and V is TRBV28; TRBD1 might be the D (5 bases). The CDR3 totals 12 residues. Trimming shortened V by 3 bases and J by 6 bases, and 9 bases separated the two germline ends. Per the germline V gene, CDR1 is MDHEN and CDR2 is SYDVKM. The CDR3 region is CASSFFQGEQYF. The CDR3 nucleotides read TGTGCCAGCAGTTTTTTCCAGGGCGAGCAGTACTTC.